The clone carrying this T cell receptor beta chain was seen only once. Its target is not known. CDR3 length: 15 residues. The V and J ends lost 2 bases and 6 bases, in that order; junction bases with no gene match: 7. CDR1 and CDR2 from the germline V gene are SEHNR and FQNEAQ (reference sequence). The data were obtained in a study of T cells in narcolepsy. Study outcomes and limitations: Comparing one patient's CSF and blood CD4+ clonotypes highlighted HCRT- and TRIB2-specific autoreactive clonotypes.

Sequencing used immunoSEQ multiplex PCR; TCRdb keeps in-frame clones, though not all of them. The sample carries about 18,000 clones, 65% to 90% recorded once. The gene calls are TRBV7-9 and TRBJ2-1, with TRBD1 matching 7 bases. The sample was memory (CD45RA-) CD4+ T cells from blood. The source is a human donor in good health. As DNA, the CDR3 is TGTGCCAGCAGCTTACTGGGACAGTCGGGCAATGAGCAGTTCTTC. Its translation is CASSLLGQSGNEQFF.